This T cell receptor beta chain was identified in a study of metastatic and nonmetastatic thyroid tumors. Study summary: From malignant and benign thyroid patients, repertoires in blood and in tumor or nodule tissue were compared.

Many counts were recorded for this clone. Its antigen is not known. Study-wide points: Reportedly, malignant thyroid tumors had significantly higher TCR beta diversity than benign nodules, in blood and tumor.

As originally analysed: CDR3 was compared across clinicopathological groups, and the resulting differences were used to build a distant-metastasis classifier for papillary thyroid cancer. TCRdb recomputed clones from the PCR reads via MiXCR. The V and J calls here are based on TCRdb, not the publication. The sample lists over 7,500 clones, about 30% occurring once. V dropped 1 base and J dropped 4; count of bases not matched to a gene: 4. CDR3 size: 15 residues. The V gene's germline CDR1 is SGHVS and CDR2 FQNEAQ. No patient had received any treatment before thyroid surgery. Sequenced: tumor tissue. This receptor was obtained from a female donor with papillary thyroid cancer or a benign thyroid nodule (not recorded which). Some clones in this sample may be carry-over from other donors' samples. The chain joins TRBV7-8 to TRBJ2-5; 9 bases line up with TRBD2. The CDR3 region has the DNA TGTGCCAGCAGCTTAGGAGTAGCGGGGGCAGAGACCCAGTACTTC. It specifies CASSLGVAGAETQYF.